This record covers a single TCR beta chain. Its antigen is unknown. A second PCR of 7 to 11 cycles used a sample-barcoded 5' primer and a J-beta primer mix. TCRdb re-analysed the 5' RACE reads in MiXCR, keeping a single row per CDR3 protein. Among 850,000 to 1,100,000 distinct CDR3 sequences listed, under 40% were seen once. Ranging in age from about 6 to 100, the donors were healthy Caucasian individuals from Russia. This sample is part of a study of blood T cells in healthy people across ages. Findings and limits, study-wide: Higher diversity and more naive CD4+ cells were features of long-lived donors, compared to aged donors. Strong correlation existed between TCR beta diversity and naive T cell percentage. Per million T cells, TCR beta diversity dropped about linearly as age rose.

Trimming removed 4 bases from V and 0 bases from J, with 16 bases in between. Per germline, CDR1 SNHLY and CDR2 FYNNEI. The CDR3 is made up of 17 amino acids. Input material: blood. The rearrangement uses TRBV2 and TRBJ1-5; perhaps TRBD1 as D (6 bases). The source is a man between 18 and 29 years old in good health. The chain's CDR3 is CASSVDRGLNSNQPQHF. CDR3 DNA sequence: TGTGCCAGCAGTGTAGATCGGGGGCTCAATAGCAATCAGCCCCAGCATTTT.